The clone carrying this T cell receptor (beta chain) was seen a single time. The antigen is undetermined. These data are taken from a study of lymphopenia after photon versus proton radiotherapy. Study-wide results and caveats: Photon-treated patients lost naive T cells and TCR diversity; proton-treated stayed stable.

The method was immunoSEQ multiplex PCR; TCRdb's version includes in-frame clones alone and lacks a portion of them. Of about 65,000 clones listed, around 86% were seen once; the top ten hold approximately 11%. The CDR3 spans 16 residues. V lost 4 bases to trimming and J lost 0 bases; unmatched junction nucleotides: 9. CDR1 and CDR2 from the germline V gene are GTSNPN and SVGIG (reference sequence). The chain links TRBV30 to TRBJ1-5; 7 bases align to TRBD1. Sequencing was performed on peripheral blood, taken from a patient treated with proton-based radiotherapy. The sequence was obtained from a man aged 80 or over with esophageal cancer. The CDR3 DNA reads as TGTGCCTGGAATGGCCCAGGGGGGGTTAGCAATCAGCCCCAGCATTTT. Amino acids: CAWNGPGGVSNQPQHF.